Below are 27 T cell receptor beta chains sequenced from a single sample in a study of cytomegalovirus exposure and HLA in healthy donors. Clones were sequenced by immunoSEQ multiplex PCR, and TCRdb holds only the in-frame ones, with some missing. The sample carries approximately 180,000 clones, more than 75% recorded once. The sequenced sample consisted of PBMCs. The receptors were gathered from a man aged 18 to 30 in good health and CMV-seropositive.

This clone has a single count. J is TRBJ1-1 and V is TRBV7-2, with D unclear. Germline V gene data show CDR1 as SGHTA and CDR2 as FQGNSA. Trimming pared 5 bases from V and 6 bases from J, leaving 16 bases between. The CDR3 totals 14 residues. As DNA, the CDR3 is TGTGCCAGCAGCATTTCCCCCGGGAGACCTGAAGCTTTCTTT. This translates into CASSISPGRPEAFF.

In this sample, this clone turned up a few times. V and J are TRBV7-9 and TRBJ2-3; 7 bases agree with TRBD2. CDR1 is SEHNR and CDR2 is FQNEAQ in the germline V gene (reference sequence). The V and J ends lost 4 bases and 6 bases, in that order; junction bases with no gene match: 7. CDR3 length: 14 residues. DNA for the CDR3: TGTGCCAGCAGCTCGGCGGGGGAGGTGGATACGCAGTATTTT. It yields the protein CASSSAGEVDTQYF.

This rearrangement joins TRBV27 to TRBJ2-1; 9 bases line up with TRBD2. Germline lookup yields CDR1 MNHEY and CDR2 SMNVEV (reference sequence). The CDR3 consists of 16 residues. Trimming at V came to 1 base and at J to 12 bases, leaving 13 bases not matched to a gene. For the CDR3, the DNA is TGTGCCAGCAGTTTATTTAGCGGGAGTGGAGCAGTGGGGCAGTTCTTC. Its protein product is CASSLFSGSGAVGQFF.

The rearrangement links TRBV9 to TRBJ2-3; 9 nucleotides align to TRBD2. CDR3 length equals 16 residues. In germline, CDR1 is SGDLS, CDR2 YYNGEE. V dropped 1 base and J dropped 4; count of bases not matched to a gene: 7. As DNA, the CDR3 is TGTGCCAGCAGCGTACTTGGCGGGAGGGGGGCAGATACGCAGTATTTT. This translates into CASSVLGGRGADTQYF.

The CDR3 region is CASSRTGGIYNEQFF. Written as DNA, the CDR3 is TGTGCCAGCAGCCGGACAGGGGGCATCTACAATGAGCAGTTCTTC. The J gene is TRBJ2-1, the V gene TRBV7-6, with 11 positions matching TRBD1. This CDR3 spans 15 amino acids. The germline V gene encodes CDR1 SGHVS and CDR2 FNYEAQ. Losses at the gene ends were 5 bases for V and 3 bases for J; bases not matched to a gene: 3.

V gene TRBV6-6 combines with J gene TRBJ2-1, with TRBD2 as a possible D gene (5 bases). The CDR3 totals 13 residues. CDR1 and CDR2 (germline): MNHNY, SVGAGI (reference sequence). Trimming stripped 8 bases from V and 7 bases from J, with 15 bases between. CDR3: CASRRTSINEQFF. As DNA, the CDR3 is TGTGCCAGCCGGAGGACTTCTATAAATGAGCAGTTCTTC.

The chain carries TRBV4-2 and TRBJ2-1, with 7 bases lining up with TRBD2. With V trimmed by 7 bases and J by 7 bases, 13 bases remained unmatched. This CDR3 region has 15 residues. Germline assignment: CDR1 LGHNA and CDR2 YNFKEQ. The CDR3 DNA reads TGTGCCAGCACGCTACGGGGCGGGAGTCCTAATGAGCAGTTCTTC. This encodes CASTLRGGSPNEQFF.

The chain couples TRBV7-9 to TRBJ2-1, with TRBD2 matching 14 bases. V trimming: 3 bases; J trimming: 7 bases; junction bases outside the gene matches: 14. Per germline, CDR1 SEHNR and CDR2 FQNEAQ (reference sequence). The CDR3 length is 19 residues. The CDR3 protein is CASSLVTTSGRARENEQFF. Here the CDR3 DNA reads TGTGCCAGCAGCTTGGTGACGACTAGCGGGAGGGCAAGGGAGAATGAGCAGTTCTTC.

This clone was recorded at least ten times. The chain has TRBV19 and TRBJ2-7; D remains unclear. Per the germline V gene, CDR1 is LNHDA and CDR2 is SQIVND (reference sequence). The CDR3 consists of 13 residues. The V and J ends lost 6 bases and 0 bases respectively, with 9 bases between them. This chain's CDR3 is CASRRSGSYEQYF. The CDR3 DNA reads as TGTGCCAGTAGGCGGTCCGGCTCCTACGAGCAGTACTTC.

V gene TRBV2 combines with J gene TRBJ1-6; 8 bases agree with TRBD1. V was clipped by 6 bases and J by 7 bases; unmatched bases: 2. The CDR3 is 13 residues long. The germline V gene has CDR1 SNHLY and CDR2 FYNNEI. The CDR3 DNA follows: TGTGCCAGCAGGGGACAGGAGAATTCACCCCTCCACTTT. Amino acids: CASRGQENSPLHF.

This chain joins TRBV5-4 and TRBJ1-6; D remains unclear. V was cut by 0 bases and J by 7 bases, with 8 bases left in between. Germline assignment: CDR1 SGHNT and CDR2 YYREEE (reference sequence). The CDR3 sequence is 14 residues long. The DNA of the CDR3 is TGTGCCAGCAGCTTGGGACTCTCGAATTCACCCCTCCACTTT. It specifies CASSLGLSNSPLHF.

The J gene is TRBJ2-7, the V gene TRBV27; a weak D match, TRBD2 (6 bases). The germline gives CDR1 MNHEY, CDR2 SMNVEV (reference sequence). The V and J ends lost 10 bases and 2 bases respectively, with 18 bases between them. There are 14 residues in the CDR3. CDR3 amino acids: CATGDWPTTYEQYF. DNA for the CDR3: TGTGCCACCGGGGACTGGCCTACAACCTACGAGCAGTACTTC.

The V call is TRBV9, the J call TRBJ2-2, with 13 bases that match TRBD2. The CDR3 consists of 16 residues. Trimming cost V 3 bases and J 4 bases; bases outside gene matches: 3. CDR1 and CDR2 from the germline V gene are SGDLS and YYNGEE. DNA for the CDR3: TGTGCCAGCAGCGGGACTAGCGGGAGACTCACCGGGGAGCTGTTTTTT. Protein sequence: CASSGTSGRLTGELFF.

The V call is TRBV10-3, the J call TRBJ2-2, with 9 nucleotides matching TRBD1. The CDR3 length is 14 residues. Trimming took 10 bases from V and 6 from J; bases not matched to a gene: 9. Germline loops: CDR1 ENHRY, CDR2 SYGVKD. In DNA, the CDR3 is TGTGCCACCACCGGGACAGGGAAGGCCGGGGAGCTGTTTTTT. It specifies CATTGTGKAGELFF.

This chain uses TRBV5-1 with TRBJ1-2; maybe TRBD1 (5 bases). V was shortened by 5 bases and J by 0 bases, with 17 bases between the two germline ends. This CDR3 is built from 16 residues. The V gene's germline CDR1 is SGHRS and CDR2 YFSETQ. CDR3 DNA sequence: TGCGCCAGCAGTCCAAGACAGAGCAGGGCTAACTATGGCTACACCTTC. This gives the protein CASSPRQSRANYGYTF. Looking up the rest from reference TRBV5-1 and TRBJ1-2 gives the full variable domain: KAGVTQTPRYLIKTRGQQVTLSCSPISGHRSVSWYQQTPGQGLQFLFEYFSETQRNKGNFPGRFSGRQFSNSRSEMNVSTLELGDSALYLCASSPRQSRANYGYTFGSGTRLTVV.

The J gene is TRBJ2-3, the V gene TRBV29-1, with 7 bases lining up with TRBD1. The germline gives CDR1 SQVTM, CDR2 ANQGSEA. CDR3 length: 12 amino acids. Unmatched junction bases numbered 7, after V lost 8 bases and J lost 5 bases. CDR3 sequence reads: CSTRTGLDTQYF. CDR3 sequence (DNA): TGCAGCACGAGGACAGGCCTAGATACGCAGTATTTT.

The chain carries TRBV7-6 and TRBJ2-7, with TRBD2 as a possible D gene (6 bases). Trimming cost V 5 bases and J 7 bases, with 18 bases left between them. The CDR3 totals 14 residues. CDR1 is SGHVS and CDR2 is FNYEAQ in the germline V gene. This CDR3 is CASSPQEGIGEQYF. The CDR3 region has the DNA TGTGCCAGCAGCCCTCAGGAGGGGATTGGTGAGCAGTACTTC.

The chain links TRBV2 to TRBJ1-1, with D uncertain. With 5 bases removed from V and 4 bases from J, the gap between germline ends came to 20 bases. The CDR3 sequence is 16 residues long. Germline V gene data show CDR1 as SNHLY and CDR2 as FYNNEI. The CDR3 loop reads CASSNSPYGTGTEAFF. CDR3 in DNA: TGTGCCAGCAGTAATAGCCCTTATGGTACGGGCACTGAAGCTTTCTTT.

The CDR3 sequence is CAAGGTGGSSYNEQFF. In nucleotides, the CDR3 is TGTGCCGCGGGGGGGACAGGGGGCAGCTCCTACAATGAGCAGTTCTTC. The chain couples TRBV10-3 to TRBJ2-1, with 12 bases matching TRBD1. The CDR3 length is 16 residues. Germline loops: CDR1 ENHRY, CDR2 SYGVKD. The V segment lost 11 bases and the J segment 0 bases; nucleotides outside the gene matches: 8.

This chain connects TRBV9 to TRBJ2-7; D ambiguous. The CDR3 covers 13 residues. Germline values: CDR1 SGDLS, CDR2 YYNGEE. Trimming left V 0 bases short and J 6 bases short, with 10 bases between. CDR3 nucleotides: TGTGCCAGCAGCGTAGGACACGGTACCGAGCAGTACTTC. Its protein is CASSVGHGTEQYF.

V is TRBV5-4 and J is TRBJ2-3, with 9 bases fitting TRBD1. This CDR3 has 15 residues. Germline CDR1 reads SGHNT; CDR2 reads YYREEE (reference sequence). The ends lost 4 bases at V and 8 bases at J; junction bases unmatched: 11. The CDR3 DNA reads TGTGCCAGCAGCACCTGGACAGGGGATGACGCTACGCAGTATTTT. This translates into CASSTWTGDDATQYF.

V is TRBV9 and J is TRBJ2-7; 13 nucleotides line up with TRBD2. The CDR3 runs 15 residues. V gave up 0 bases and J gave up 5 bases; unmatched junction bases: 2. The germline V gene has CDR1 SGDLS and CDR2 YYNGEE. The CDR3 loop is CASSVVGTSGDEQYF. The CDR3, as DNA: TGTGCCAGCAGCGTAGTCGGGACTAGCGGGGACGAGCAGTACTTC.

This clone was detected once. J is TRBJ2-2 and V is TRBV10-3, with 11 bases aligning to TRBD2. In germline, CDR1 is ENHRY, CDR2 SYGVKD. This CDR3 is built from 14 residues. Unmatched junction bases numbered 2, after V lost 5 bases and J lost 6 bases. CDR3 in DNA: TGTGCCATCAGTTTAGCGGGAGGGCCCGGGGAGCTGTTTTTT. It is translated as CAISLAGGPGELFF.

This chain joins TRBV6-1 and TRBJ1-2; D uncertain. Trimming took 7 bases from V and 6 from J, leaving 15 bases between them. The CDR3 contains 13 residues. Germline loops: CDR1 MNHNS, CDR2 SASEGT. CDR3: CASKVSSFDGYTF. The CDR3 DNA sequence: TGTGCCAGCAAAGTTTCGAGCTTCGATGGCTACACCTTC.

The chain combines TRBV27 with TRBJ2-3; tentative D call: TRBD1 (6 bases). The CDR3 is 15 amino acids. Trimming removed 6 bases at V and 2 bases at J, with 15 bases between. Germline lookup yields CDR1 MNHEY and CDR2 SMNVEV (reference sequence). CDR3 protein: CASSPRQGITDTQYF. The CDR3 region has the DNA TGTGCCAGCAGCCCTCGGCAGGGGATCACAGATACGCAGTATTTT.

The CDR3 DNA sequence: TGTGCCAGCAGCTTGTACAGGGGTGGCTACACCTTC. Translated, it gives CASSLYRGGYTF. The chain joins TRBV5-6 to TRBJ1-2, with 7 bases that match TRBD1. J lost 7 bases, V lost 1 base, and 1 base had no gene match. CDR1 and CDR2 (germline): SGHDT, YYEEEE. CDR3 length: 12 residues.

The CDR3 is CASSRQLAGGYNEQFF. The CDR3, as DNA: TGTGCCAGCAGTCGCCAACTAGCGGGAGGGTACAATGAGCAGTTCTTC. The rearrangement uses TRBV28 and TRBJ2-1; 13 positions match TRBD2. Trimming at V came to 5 bases and at J to 4 bases, leaving 5 bases not matched to a gene. Germline V gene lookup returns CDR1 MDHEN and CDR2 SYDVKM. This CDR3 has 16 amino acids.